Below are 26 T cell receptor beta chains sequenced from a single sample in a study of T cell responses to AZD1222 COVID-19 vaccine. Profiling relied on immunoSEQ multiplex PCR, and the TCRdb table lists in-frame clones only, not all of them. This table has 92,000 or so clones, approximately 91% appearing once. The starting material was peripheral blood, obtained 28 days after the second AZD1222 dose. The receptors were sampled from an adult who received the AZD1222 COVID-19 vaccine.

The chain is built from TRBV18 and TRBJ1-2; possibly TRBD1 for D (5 bases). V was pared by 2 bases and J by 2 bases, with 15 bases between. CDR3 length: 16 residues. Germline CDR1 and CDR2: KGHSH and LQKENI. Here the CDR3 reads CASSPSQGRTNYGYTF. The CDR3 bases are TGTGCCAGCTCACCATCTCAAGGACGGACAAACTATGGCTACACCTTC.

The chain couples TRBV7-9 to TRBJ1-6, with D uncertain. The CDR3 covers 15 residues. Germline CDR1 is SEHNR and CDR2 is FQNEAQ (reference sequence). V lost 1 base and J lost 4, with 8 bases in between. The CDR3 DNA is TGTGCCAGCAGCTTAGGGACGGAATATAATTCACCCCTCCACTTT. Its translation: CASSLGTEYNSPLHF.

The V call is TRBV3-1 (or the pseudogene TRBV3-2), the J call TRBJ2-5; 7 positions match TRBD2. J gave up 14 bases and V 0 bases, and 9 bases lay outside the gene matches. CDR3 length: 13 residues. Germline-derived CDR1 and CDR2 are LGHDT and YNNKEL (reference sequence). The CDR3 nucleotides read TGTGCCAGCAGCCAAGATGTGTCTAGCGGCTACTACTTC. Protein sequence: CASSQDVSSGYYF.

This clone was observed once. This rearrangement joins TRBV28 to TRBJ2-3, with 14 bases matching TRBD2. The CDR3 length is 18 residues. Germline V CDR1 and CDR2: MDHEN, SYDVKM. J gave up 2 bases and V 6 bases, and 10 bases lay outside the gene matches. The CDR3 sequence: CASRWTSGGLGFTDTQYF. In DNA form, the CDR3 reads TGTGCCAGCAGATGGACTAGCGGGGGGCTGGGGTTCACAGATACGCAGTATTTT.

The V and J genes are TRBV4-3 and TRBJ2-1; D gene uncertain. V lost 0 bases to trimming and J lost 4 bases, with 13 bases between them. The CDR3 extends over 16 amino acids. Germline CDR1 reads LGHNA; CDR2 reads YSLEER. The CDR3, as DNA: TGCGCCAGCAGCCAAGATGGGGTGGGATTTTACAATGAGCAGTTCTTC. Translated, it gives CASSQDGVGFYNEQFF.

The chain couples TRBV6-5 to TRBJ2-7; weak D call: TRBD2 (6 bases). The V gene's germline CDR1 is MNHEY and CDR2 SVGAGI. With 3 bases removed from V and 3 bases from J, the gap between germline ends came to 15 bases. The length of the CDR3 is 15 residues. The CDR3 sequence: CASSYGLMGGYEQYF. Here the CDR3 DNA reads TGTGCCAGCAGTTATGGCCTAATGGGGGGCTACGAGCAGTACTTC.

The chain combines TRBV4-3 with TRBJ1-2, with D tentatively TRBD1 (6 bases). CDR1 is LGHNA, CDR2 YSLEER, per germline. Trimming shortened V by 0 bases and J by 1 base, and 15 bases separated the two germline ends. The CDR3 length is 17 residues. CDR3 region: CASSQDYPDSYNYGYTF. CDR3 sequence (DNA): TGCGCCAGCAGCCAAGATTACCCGGACAGCTATAACTATGGCTACACCTTC.

This chain joins TRBV19 and TRBJ1-5; possible D gene TRBD1, 5 bases. V lost 4 bases to trimming and J lost 7 bases, with 17 bases between them. This CDR3 has 15 amino acids. Germline V gene sequence: CDR1 LNHDA, CDR2 SQIVND (reference sequence). For the CDR3, the DNA is TGTGCCAGTAGTAGCATGGGGGGGAATGAACAGCCCCAGCATTTT. This gives the protein CASSSMGGNEQPQHF.

This chain links TRBV4-2 with TRBJ2-3; the match to TRBD2 covers 7 bases. The germline gives CDR1 LGHNA, CDR2 YNFKEQ. V was pared by 0 bases and J by 2 bases, with 5 bases of the junction left unmatched. This CDR3 region has 16 residues. DNA of the CDR3: TGTGCCAGCAGCCAAGAAGGGAGCGGGACCACAGATACGCAGTATTTT. Amino acids: CASSQEGSGTTDTQYF.

The chain has TRBV27 and TRBJ1-2; 8 bases match TRBD1. CDR3 size: 16 residues. Per germline, CDR1 MNHEY and CDR2 SMNVEV (reference sequence). The ends lost 6 bases at V and 1 base at J; junction bases unmatched: 10. The CDR3 protein is CASRQLDRGSNYGYTF. The CDR3 coding sequence is TGTGCCAGCAGACAGCTTGACAGGGGTAGTAACTATGGCTACACCTTC.

The V and J genes are TRBV12-3 or TRBV12-4 and TRBJ2-1; D tentatively reads TRBD1 or TRBD2 (5 bases each). This CDR3 region has 12 residues. Trimming cost V 6 bases and J 10 bases, with 13 bases left between them. The CDR3 sequence is CASSLVWGEQFF. CDR3 sequence (DNA): TGTGCCAGCAGCTTGGTGTGGGGGGAGCAGTTCTTC.

Here the CDR3 reads CASSPGERGRGAFF. In DNA, the CDR3 is TGTGCCAGCAGCCCCGGGGAGCGGGGCAGGGGAGCTTTCTTT. The chain carries TRBV21-1 and TRBJ1-1. TRBV21-1 is a known pseudogene. CDR3 length equals 14 residues.

The chain joins TRBV2 to TRBJ1-5; D not certain. CDR1 is SNHLY, CDR2 FYNNEI, per germline. V lost 8 bases and J 1 base, leaving 9 bases between the germline ends. The CDR3 is made up of 13 amino acids. CDR3 sequence reads: CASQVQSNQPQHF. CDR3 coding DNA: TGTGCCAGCCAGGTACAGAGCAATCAGCCCCAGCATTTT.

The rearrangement joins TRBV30 to TRBJ1-2, with D possibly TRBD1 on 6 matching bases. Germline V gene sequence: CDR1 GTSNPN, CDR2 SVGIG (reference sequence). The CDR3 runs to 14 residues. The ends were cut back, 5 bases at V and 3 bases at J, with 16 bases in the middle. CDR3 coding DNA: TGTGCCTGGGCCGCGAGGGGGGGCTACTATGGCTACACCTTC. Its translation is CAWAARGGYYGYTF.

The chain couples TRBV7-8 to TRBJ1-1, with D possibly TRBD1 on 6 matching bases. This CDR3 is built from 15 residues. Germline-derived CDR1 and CDR2 are SGHVS and FQNEAQ. The V end lost 5 bases, the J end lost 4 bases, and 17 bases lay between the germline ends. The CDR3 is CASSRKQGLSTEAFF. Here the CDR3 DNA reads TGTGCCAGCAGCCGAAAACAGGGACTGAGCACTGAAGCTTTCTTT.

The chain links TRBV19 to TRBJ1-6; D is possibly TRBD1 (5 bases). The ends were cut back, 1 base at V and 7 bases at J, with 11 bases in the middle. This CDR3 contains 15 residues. Germline V gene data show CDR1 as LNHDA and CDR2 as SQIVND (reference sequence). This CDR3 reads CASSIGGRSNSPLHF. CDR3 bases: TGTGCCAGTAGTATAGGGGGCCGGAGCAATTCACCCCTCCACTTT.

The gene calls are TRBV6-2 or TRBV6-3 and TRBJ1-1, with no clear D. The CDR3 totals 15 residues. Trimming left V 2 bases short and J 1 base short, with 11 bases between. Germline-derived CDR1 and CDR2 are MNHEY and SVGEGT. The CDR3 sequence is CASSYRSAGNTEAFF. As DNA, the CDR3 is TGTGCCAGCAGTTACAGGTCGGCAGGGAACACTGAAGCTTTCTTT.

The count of this clone is one. The chain has TRBV19 and TRBJ1-4, with 7 bases lining up with TRBD1. The germline gives CDR1 LNHDA, CDR2 SQIVND (reference sequence). V shed 6 bases, J shed 4 bases, and the junction held 8 bases outside the gene matches. This CDR3 is built from 15 residues. CDR3 amino acids: CASSNRGDSNEKLFF. The CDR3 DNA sequence: TGTGCCAGTAGCAATCGAGGGGACAGTAATGAAAAACTGTTTTTT.

This chain connects TRBV7-2 to TRBJ1-5; no clear D. Germline values: CDR1 SGHTA, CDR2 FQGNSA. The CDR3 is made up of 16 amino acids. Trimming took off 3 bases at V and 0 bases at J, with 12 bases between the two ends. This CDR3 reads CASSLSSPISNQPQHF. CDR3 nucleotides: TGTGCCAGCAGCTTGAGTAGTCCAATTAGCAATCAGCCCCAGCATTTT.

The V and J genes are TRBV28 and TRBJ2-4, with a possible D match to TRBD1 (6 bases). With 7 bases removed from V and 7 bases from J, the gap between germline ends came to 8 bases. CDR1 is MDHEN and CDR2 is SYDVKM in the germline V gene. The CDR3 contains 11 residues. The CDR3 DNA follows: TGTGCCAGCAAGAGGGGGAACATTCAGTACTTC. It is translated as CASKRGNIQYF.

This chain links TRBV5-1 with TRBJ2-2; possible D gene TRBD1, 6 bases. V lost 4 bases and J 1 base, leaving 11 bases between the germline ends. The CDR3 length is 15 residues. Germline-derived CDR1 and CDR2 are SGHRS and YFSETQ. The DNA of the CDR3 is TGCGCCAGCAGCGGTAGGGACAAGAACACCGGGGAGCTGTTTTTT. Translating gives CASSGRDKNTGELFF.

Only a few counts were recorded for this clone. The chain carries TRBV11-2 and TRBJ2-2; D call uncertain. The germline V gene encodes CDR1 SGHAT and CDR2 FQNNGV. Trimming shortened V by 5 bases and J by 4 bases, and 14 bases separated the two germline ends. This CDR3 has 15 amino acids. In DNA, the CDR3 is TGTGCCAGCAGCCCCTTCCTAGGGTCCACCGGGGAGCTGTTTTTT. Translation gives CASSPFLGSTGELFF.

V is TRBV19 and J is TRBJ1-3; the D gene is possibly TRBD1 (6 bases). The length of the CDR3 is 16 residues. The V gene's germline CDR1 is LNHDA and CDR2 SQIVND (reference sequence). V was shortened by 5 bases and J by 0 bases, with 14 bases between the two germline ends. The CDR3 DNA follows: TGTGCCAGTAGTCCCAGGGACACTCGCTCTGGAAACACCATATATTTT. Translation gives CASSPRDTRSGNTIYF.

The CDR3 here is CASTQGQGIEKLFF. The CDR3 DNA sequence: TGTGCCAGCACCCAGGGACAGGGGATCGAAAAACTGTTTTTT. The gene calls are TRBV5-4 and TRBJ1-4; 10 positions agree with TRBD1. V lost 6 bases to trimming and J lost 8 bases; unmatched junction nucleotides: 7. CDR1 is SGHNT, CDR2 YYREEE, per germline (reference sequence). The CDR3 covers 14 residues.

The rearrangement joins TRBV6-6 to TRBJ1-1; no clear D. The CDR3 consists of 13 residues. Germline V gene sequence: CDR1 MNHNY, CDR2 SVGAGI (reference sequence). V was clipped by 6 bases and J by 8 bases, with 16 bases between them. Here the CDR3 DNA reads TGTGCCAGCAGCGCGACCGTCGATATGGAAGCTTTCTTT. Translated: CASSATVDMEAFF.

The genes are TRBV28 and TRBJ2-3, with D possibly being TRBD2 (7 bases). Trimming removed 8 bases from V and 0 bases from J, with 27 bases in between. There are 19 residues in the CDR3. The germline V gene encodes CDR1 MDHEN and CDR2 SYDVKM. Written as DNA, the CDR3 is TGTGCCAGCCTCGCGAGGCTCGGGGGACGGGGGGCAAGCACAGATACGCAGTATTTT. Protein product: CASLARLGGRGASTDTQYF.